These T cell receptor beta chains were read from a single sample in a study of T-cell reconstitution after alpha-beta-depleted transplantation in children. One entry per CDR3 protein results from TCRdb running MiXCR on the PCR reads. The sample includes some 300,000 distinct CDR3 sequences, roughly a tenth of them seen just once. Sequenced here: PBMCs, sampled before TCRalphabeta/CD19-depleted stem cell transplant. The receptors shown here come from a boy younger than two with acute myeloid leukemia, due to receive a stem cell transplant. Each CDR3 is given with its conserved first and last residue.

j_call	v_call	cdr3_aa
TRBJ1-2	TRBV20-1	CSARVGAGGYTF
TRBJ2-5	TRBV20-1	CSAAGGTSGRQTQYF
TRBJ1-1	TRBV11-1	CASSLVRGSTEAFF
TRBJ2-3	TRBV10-3	CAISEARRDLTTDTQYF
TRBJ1-5	TRBV21-1	CASSKTSWGNQPQHF
TRBJ2-3	TRBV7-2	CASSLRLARSRGTQYF
TRBJ2-1	TRBV6-2/TRBV6-3	CASSYSGQYNEQFF
TRBJ1-4	TRBV4-2	CASSQDPDEKLFF
TRBJ1-5	TRBV6-1	CASSVGGYSNQPQHF
TRBJ1-2	TRBV28	CASSSPGQGYDYGYTF
TRBJ2-1	TRBV7-6	CASSYTTGIGSYNEQFF
TRBJ2-2	TRBV29-1	CSVGSRNTGELFF
TRBJ2-3	TRBV15	CASRDPYTQYF
TRBJ1-2	TRBV29-1	CSVFDSYGYTF
TRBJ1-1	TRBV5-1	CASNKSVRGDTEAFF
TRBJ2-7	TRBV5-1	CASRDTGSPFYEQYF
TRBJ2-2	TRBV7-2	CASSPHAPGGTGELFF
TRBJ2-4	TRBV28	CASSLVGAQAKNIQYF
TRBJ2-1	TRBV7-3	CASSSSTTFPYNEQFF
TRBJ2-2	TRBV5-4	CASSSFKGTGELFF
TRBJ2-3	TRBV27	CASSFTPVGASTDTQYF
TRBJ2-3	TRBV29-1	CSVWLALSTDTQYF
TRBJ2-3	TRBV10-3	CAIGGGDTDTQYF
TRBJ2-7	TRBV4-2	CASSQNPGQGTYEQYF
TRBJ2-3	TRBV12-3/TRBV12-4	CASSTPGLASDTQYF
TRBJ2-7	TRBV6-5	CASRYDRAHEQYF
TRBJ2-2	TRBV29-1	CSVEPVANGNTGELFF
TRBJ2-1	TRBV12-3/TRBV12-4	CASTPSRGVAWNEQFF
TRBJ2-1	TRBV4-3	CASSQDYAGRYIIEQFF
TRBJ2-7	TRBV29-1	CSVANSVGTGIYEQYF
TRBJ2-5	TRBV11-1	CASSLALGRGAHQETQYF
TRBJ2-3	TRBV7-2	CASSLRPGGHTDTQYF
TRBJ2-7	TRBV5-6	CASSLAVPSYEQYF
TRBJ2-1	TRBV7-2	CASSSFGAGVGDEQFF
TRBJ1-5	TRBV5-1	CASSWDGRNQPQHF